The 11 T cell receptor beta chains given below trace back to one sample, sequenced in a study of blood T cells in healthy people across ages. A J-beta primer mix and a sample-barcoded 5' primer were used in a second PCR of roughly 6 to 11 cycles. Via MiXCR, TCRdb re-called the 5' RACE reads, giving one row per CDR3 protein. The sample has roughly 800,000 distinct CDR3 sequences, nearly 60% seen once. The sample comprised blood. The receptors were gathered from a man aged 25-40 years in good health.

The V gene is TRBV6-6, the J gene TRBJ2-1, with 13 bases lining up with TRBD2. Germline assignment: CDR1 MNHNY and CDR2 SVGAGI (reference sequence). The length of the CDR3 is 16 residues. Trimming took 0 bases from V and 7 from J; bases not matched to a gene: 3. In nucleotides, the CDR3 is TGTGCCAGCAGTTACTCTCCGGGACTAGCGGGGAATGAGCAGTTCTTC. It specifies CASSYSPGLAGNEQFF.

The rearrangement joins TRBV20-1 to TRBJ1-2, with D tentatively TRBD1 (6 bases). V was trimmed by 3 bases and J by 7 bases, leaving 24 bases between them. The CDR3 sequence is 16 residues long. CDR1 and CDR2 from the germline V gene are DFQATT and SNEGSKA (reference sequence). The CDR3 loop is CSASPGMDSRVFGYTF. CDR3 sequence (DNA): TGCAGTGCTAGCCCCGGTATGGACAGTCGGGTGTTTGGCTACACCTTC.

The chain couples TRBV7-8 to TRBJ2-2, with D maybe TRBD1 (6 bases). The CDR3 spans 15 residues. Looked up from germline, CDR1 is SGHVS and CDR2 is FQNEAQ. Trimming removed 2 bases from V and 7 bases from J, with 14 bases in between. The CDR3 sequence is CASSLHLQGGGELFF. Here the CDR3 DNA reads TGTGCCAGCAGCTTACATCTACAGGGTGGCGGGGAGCTGTTTTTT.

This chain uses TRBV29-1 with TRBJ1-2, with 7 positions matching TRBD1. J lost 3 bases, V lost 4 bases, and 8 bases had no gene match. The CDR3 contains 14 residues. CDR1 and CDR2 from the germline V gene are SQVTM and ANQGSEA. The CDR3 sequence: CSVGHRGYDYGYTF. The CDR3 DNA is TGCAGCGTTGGCCACAGGGGATACGACTATGGCTACACCTTC.

J is TRBJ2-7 and V is TRBV7-2; no firm D call. V was shortened by 5 bases and J by 1 base, with 12 bases between the two germline ends. CDR1 SGHTA and CDR2 FQGNSA come from the germline V gene. This CDR3 has 14 residues. CDR3 in DNA: TGTGCCAGCAGCGCCGGACGATATTCCTACGAGCAGTACTTC. This codes for CASSAGRYSYEQYF.

Only a few counts were recorded for this clonotype. The chain combines TRBV7-2 with TRBJ2-7, with TRBD1 matching over 8 bases. The CDR3 length is 13 residues. J gave up 6 bases and V 5 bases, and 6 bases lay outside the gene matches. From germline, CDR1 is SGHTA and CDR2 FQGNSA. The DNA of the CDR3 is TGTGCCAGCAGCCGGACAGGGTACGGCGAGCAGTACTTC. Protein: CASSRTGYGEQYF.

The V and J genes are TRBV6-5 and TRBJ2-1; D uncertain. Per germline, CDR1 MNHEY and CDR2 SVGAGI. The germline V and J ends were trimmed by 4 bases and 8 bases, with 18 bases remaining between them. This CDR3 has 15 residues. The CDR3: CASSFSHPALDEQFF. CDR3 DNA: TGTGCCAGCAGTTTTTCCCACCCGGCCCTCGATGAGCAGTTCTTC.

V and J are TRBV4-1 and TRBJ2-3, with 8 bases aligning to TRBD2. From germline, CDR1 is MGHRA and CDR2 YSYEKL. Losses at the gene ends were 4 bases for V and 1 base for J; bases not matched to a gene: 13. There are 18 residues in the CDR3. The CDR3 sequence is CASSPRFHGLARTDTQYF. As DNA, the CDR3 is TGCGCCAGCAGCCCCCGCTTTCACGGACTAGCCCGCACAGATACGCAGTATTTT.

The chain combines TRBV29-1 with TRBJ2-1; TRBD2 matches 8 bases. V trimming: 4 bases; J trimming: 8 bases; junction bases outside the gene matches: 7. CDR1 and CDR2 from the germline V gene are SQVTM and ANQGSEA. The CDR3 spans 13 residues. The CDR3, as DNA: TGCAGCGTTGCCACCGGACTAGCCCATGAGCAGTTCTTC. The encoded protein is CSVATGLAHEQFF.

This clonotype has only a few counts. This chain uses TRBV7-9 with TRBJ2-3; 10 bases agree with TRBD1. Germline lookup yields CDR1 SEHNR and CDR2 FQNEAQ (reference sequence). The junction had 5 bases not matched to a gene; V was cut back by 5 bases and J by 6 bases. The length of the CDR3 is 14 residues. The CDR3 nucleotides are TGTGCCAGCAGCCCGGGACAGGGGTTGGATACGCAGTATTTT. Its protein product is CASSPGQGLDTQYF.

The rearrangement uses TRBV7-2 and TRBJ2-7, with 13 nucleotides matching TRBD2. This CDR3 is built from 14 residues. The germline CDR1 and CDR2 sequences are SGHTA and FQGNSA. Losses at the gene ends were 8 bases for V and 6 bases for J; bases not matched to a gene: 7. CDR3 coding DNA: TGTGCCAGCGACCCGGGACTAGCGGGATCCGAGCAGTACTTC. Translating it yields CASDPGLAGSEQYF.